This passage covers 24 T cell receptor beta chains from one sample sequenced in a study of cytomegalovirus exposure and HLA in healthy donors. PCR involved 60 Vbeta and 13 Jbeta primers. Only in-frame clones appear in the TCRdb table, and some are missing; sequencing was by immunoSEQ multiplex PCR. In all, the sample yields under 95,000 clones. The material sequenced was PBMCs. These receptors were taken from a man aged 50-59 years in good health and CMV-seronegative.

V gene TRBV2 combines with J gene TRBJ2-1, with 12 positions matching TRBD2. The junction had 4 bases not matched to a gene; V was cut back by 5 bases and J by 2 bases. The CDR3 is made up of 16 amino acids. Germline-derived CDR1 and CDR2 are SNHLY and FYNNEI. The CDR3 bases are TGTGCCAGCAGTCCTCTAGCGGGGGGGCCCTACAATGAGCAGTTCTTC. Its protein is CASSPLAGGPYNEQFF.

This rearrangement joins TRBV5-1 to TRBJ2-1, with D perhaps matching TRBD1 (5 bases). This CDR3 spans 14 amino acids. Germline V gene sequence: CDR1 SGHRS, CDR2 YFSETQ. The V gene lost 0 bases and the J gene lost 3 bases, with 7 bases spanning the gap. The CDR3 is CASSLGTIYNEQFF. The DNA for the CDR3 is TGCGCCAGCAGCTTGGGGACAATCTACAATGAGCAGTTCTTC.

This chain uses TRBV19 with TRBJ1-5; 7 nucleotides line up with TRBD1. Germline loops: CDR1 LNHDA, CDR2 SQIVND (reference sequence). The V segment lost 2 bases and the J segment 4 bases; nucleotides outside the gene matches: 5. The CDR3 totals 15 residues. The DNA for the CDR3 is TGTGCCAGTAGTATACAGACAGGGATGAATCAGCCCCAGCATTTT. Amino acid sequence: CASSIQTGMNQPQHF.

The genes are TRBV7-3 and TRBJ2-1, with 8 bases lining up with TRBD1. Germline trimming cut 5 bases from V and 4 bases from J; bases unmatched to any gene: 13. This CDR3 contains 17 residues. Germline loops: CDR1 SGHTA, CDR2 FQGTGA. DNA of the CDR3: TGTGCCAGCAGCAATGCGGCAGGGGGCTTTCCTTACAATGAGCAGTTCTTC. Translated: CASSNAAGGFPYNEQFF.

This chain uses TRBV5-4 with TRBJ2-7, with D perhaps matching TRBD1 (5 bases). Germline CDR1 SGHNT, CDR2 YYREEE (reference sequence). V was trimmed by 4 bases and J by 1 base, leaving 15 bases between them. This CDR3 contains 15 residues. The CDR3 nucleotides are TGTGCCAGCAGCCCTACAGGAGCCTTATCCTACGAGCAGTACTTC. Protein product: CASSPTGALSYEQYF.

This sequence joins TRBV5-1 and TRBJ2-5, with 9 bases aligning to TRBD1. CDR1 is SGHRS, CDR2 YFSETQ, per germline. V lost 0 bases to trimming and J lost 9 bases; unmatched junction nucleotides: 15. There are 17 residues in the CDR3. The CDR3 DNA reads TGCGCCAGCAGCTTGGCCTATCGGGACAGGGAGCGGCGGGCCCAGTACTTC. It yields the protein CASSLAYRDRERRAQYF.

The rearrangement links TRBV10-3 to TRBJ2-7; 8 bases line up with TRBD2. V shed 3 bases and J 2 bases; nucleotides not matched to a gene: 6. Per germline, CDR1 ENHRY and CDR2 SYGVKD. The CDR3 totals 15 residues. The CDR3 sequence: CAISDSLAETYEQYF. DNA of the CDR3: TGTGCCATCAGTGACTCACTAGCGGAAACCTACGAGCAGTACTTC.

The rearrangement uses TRBV10-3 and TRBJ1-1; possibly TRBD1 for D (5 bases). Trimming stripped 4 bases from V and 0 bases from J, with 12 bases between. The germline V gene has CDR1 ENHRY and CDR2 SYGVKD. The CDR3 is made up of 15 amino acids. CDR3 protein: CAISGGGRMNTEAFF. As DNA, the CDR3 is TGTGCCATCAGTGGGGGGGGACGGATGAACACTGAAGCTTTCTTT.

This chain uses TRBV19 with TRBJ2-2; TRBD1 agrees at 7 bases. Per germline, CDR1 LNHDA and CDR2 SQIVND (reference sequence). V gave up 5 bases and J gave up 1 base; unmatched junction bases: 1. This CDR3 comprises 14 residues. This CDR3 reads CASSRQGNTGELFF. The CDR3 DNA reads TGTGCCAGTAGTCGACAGGGGAACACCGGGGAGCTGTTTTTT.

This chain joins TRBV5-5 and TRBJ2-7; possibly TRBD2 for D (7 bases). The CDR3 loop spans 14 amino acids. CDR1 and CDR2 (germline): SGHKS, YYEKEE (reference sequence). The V end lost 7 bases, the J end lost 0 bases, and 14 bases lay between the germline ends. As DNA, the CDR3 is TGTGCCAGCGGGGGGGGCCAGGGCTCCTACGAGCAGTACTTC. Amino acids: CASGGGQGSYEQYF.

The rearrangement uses TRBV11-2 and TRBJ2-3, with 7 bases lining up with TRBD2. J was trimmed by 6 bases and V by 5 bases; bases with no gene match: 8. Germline loops: CDR1 SGHAT, CDR2 FQNNGV. The CDR3 length is 14 residues. This CDR3 reads CASSPGTIGDTQYF. Here the CDR3 DNA reads TGTGCCAGCAGCCCTGGGACTATTGGGGATACGCAGTATTTT.

The gene calls are TRBV9 and TRBJ2-6, with 8 bases identical to TRBD1. J was trimmed by 1 base and V by 3 bases; bases with no gene match: 12. Germline V CDR1 and CDR2: SGDLS, YYNGEE. The CDR3 length is 19 residues. For the CDR3, the DNA is TGTGCCAGCAGCGGCTATATGGGACAGGAGTTTTCTGGGGCCAACGTCCTGACTTTC. Its translation: CASSGYMGQEFSGANVLTF.

The chain links TRBV18 to TRBJ1-1, with D hard to call. V gave up 0 bases and J gave up 0 bases, with 8 bases separating them. Germline V gene sequence: CDR1 KGHSH, CDR2 LQKENI. CDR3 length: 15 residues. The CDR3 loop reads CASSPPANMNTEAFF. In DNA form, the CDR3 reads TGTGCCAGCTCACCACCGGCCAACATGAACACTGAAGCTTTCTTT. Drawing the rest from reference TRBV18 and TRBJ1-1, the complete variable domain is NAGVMQNPRHLVRRRGQEARLRCSPMKGHSHVYWYRQLPEEGLKFMVYLQKENIIDESGMPKERFSAEFPKEGPSILRIQQVVRGDSAAYFCASSPPANMNTEAFFGQGTRLTVV.

The gene calls are TRBV11-2 and TRBJ2-7; 9 positions agree with TRBD2. Germline values: CDR1 SGHAT, CDR2 FQNNGV. J was trimmed by 2 bases and V by 6 bases; bases with no gene match: 8. The CDR3 consists of 15 residues. CDR3: CASRALAGRAYEQYF. CDR3 nucleotide sequence: TGTGCCAGCAGGGCTCTAGCGGGGCGAGCCTACGAGCAGTACTTC.

The rearrangement joins TRBV7-3 to TRBJ2-7; D is possibly TRBD1 (5 bases). V lost 2 bases to trimming and J lost 2 bases, with 7 bases between them. Germline CDR1 and CDR2: SGHTA and FQGTGA. The CDR3 extends over 13 amino acids. CDR3 in amino acids: CASSLDRTYEQYF. CDR3 DNA: TGTGCCAGCAGCTTAGACAGAACCTACGAGCAGTACTTC.

The chain joins TRBV2 to TRBJ1-1; no clear D. There are 12 residues in the CDR3. In germline, CDR1 is SNHLY, CDR2 FYNNEI. Trimming cost V 7 bases and J 12 bases, with 18 bases left between them. In DNA, the CDR3 is TGTGCCAGCACAGTGGGCGCAAGGATATCTTTCTTT. Translating it yields CASTVGARISFF.

The V and J genes are TRBV29-1 and TRBJ1-2; 7 positions agree with TRBD1. The CDR3 extends over 13 amino acids. The junction had 9 bases not matched to a gene; V was cut back by 6 bases and J by 5 bases. Looked up from germline, CDR1 is SQVTM and CDR2 is ANQGSEA. The CDR3 nucleotides read TGCAGCGTCGCCACAGGGGCACCTTATGGCTACACCTTC. As protein: CSVATGAPYGYTF.

The rearrangement links TRBV6-1 to TRBJ2-7; D perhaps matches TRBD2 (5 bases). Germline V gene lookup returns CDR1 MNHNS and CDR2 SASEGT. V dropped 4 bases and J dropped 4 bases, with 14 bases sitting between them. The CDR3 runs 14 residues. CDR3 nucleotides: TGTGCCAGCAGTGTAGAGGGATGGGCTTACGAGCAGTACTTC. It translates to CASSVEGWAYEQYF.

The chain is built from TRBV5-1 and TRBJ1-4; 9 bases fit TRBD1. J gave up 2 bases and V 0 bases, and 5 bases lay outside the gene matches. The CDR3 consists of 17 residues. Germline lookup yields CDR1 SGHRS and CDR2 YFSETQ. The DNA for the CDR3 is TGCGCCAGCAGCTTGGGGCTGACAGGGGGGACTAATGAAAAACTGTTTTTT. Its translation: CASSLGLTGGTNEKLFF.

The gene calls are TRBV5-1 and TRBJ2-3, with D perhaps TRBD2 (5 bases). V lost 2 bases to trimming and J lost 6 bases, with 10 bases between them. The CDR3 is 13 amino acids. Germline lookup yields CDR1 SGHRS and CDR2 YFSETQ. CDR3 DNA sequence: TGCGCCAGCAGCTTCCTGAGGGCGGATACGCAGTATTTT. This codes for CASSFLRADTQYF.

The J gene is TRBJ2-5, the V gene TRBV7-9, with D possibly TRBD1 on 6 matching bases. In germline, CDR1 is SEHNR, CDR2 FQNEAQ (reference sequence). This CDR3 has 17 amino acids. The V and J ends lost 0 bases and 4 bases respectively, with 18 bases between them. The CDR3 nucleotides are TGTGCCAGCAGCTTAGCCGCCGGAGGCAGGGGTCTAGAGACCCAGTACTTC. Translated, it gives CASSLAAGGRGLETQYF.

This chain uses TRBV28 with TRBJ1-5; TRBD1 aligns across 8 bases. CDR1 is MDHEN, CDR2 SYDVKM, per germline. The CDR3 consists of 19 residues. Losses at the gene ends were 7 bases for V and 1 base for J; bases not matched to a gene: 18. DNA of the CDR3: TGTGCCAGCACCATCGCACTGGGACAGGTAAAAGAGAGCAATCAGCCCCAGCATTTT. This gives the protein CASTIALGQVKESNQPQHF.

This chain connects TRBV6-6 to TRBJ2-7; TRBD1 matches 9 bases. The V gene end was trimmed by 0 bases and the J gene end by 6 bases; junction bases not matched to a gene: 3. Looked up from germline, CDR1 is MNHNY and CDR2 is SVGAGI (reference sequence). This CDR3 comprises 14 residues. Here the CDR3 reads CASSYSPDRGEQYF. As DNA, the CDR3 is TGTGCCAGCAGTTACTCTCCGGACAGGGGCGAGCAGTACTTC.

This chain uses TRBV25-1 with TRBJ2-7; no firm D call. V was trimmed by 8 bases and J by 5 bases, leaving 16 bases between them. The CDR3 is 13 amino acids. CDR1 is MGHDK, CDR2 SYGVNS, per germline. The CDR3 sequence is CASVGTPGHEQYF. CDR3 sequence (DNA): TGTGCCAGCGTAGGTACTCCAGGCCACGAGCAGTACTTC.